These T cell receptor beta chains were read from a single sample in a study of control samples from healthy donors and cancer patients. Measured with immunoSEQ multiplex PCR; TCRdb has only the in-frame clones, and not every one. In the table there are 89,000 or so clones, around 87% of which are singletons. Sequenced: blood. The source is a man in his fifties in good health. Both conserved end residues are part of each CDR3. A D gene is named only where the DNA matches it firmly. A clone size is listed for some rows: how often the clone was seen (once, few, many), or a class if it is expanded.

TRBV5-4	-	TRBJ1-3	-	CASSLGGASGNTIYF	TGTGCCAGCAGCTTGGGGGGGGCGAGTGGAAACACCATATATTTT
TRBV11-2	-	TRBJ1-4	-	CASSSSSGAPPEKLFF	TGTGCCAGCAGCTCAAGTTCAGGGGCCCCTCCGGAAAAACTGTTTTTT
TRBV13	TRBD1	TRBJ1-5	once	CASSSGKGAAQPQHF	TGTGCCAGCAGCTCGGGGAAGGGGGCAGCTCAGCCCCAGCATTTT
TRBV2	-	TRBJ2-3	-	CASSITGEDTQYF	TGTGCCAGCAGTATTACCGGGGAGGATACGCAGTATTTT
TRBV7-2	TRBD2	TRBJ2-7	-	CASSLIRGVSYEQYF	TGTGCCAGCAGCTTAATCCGGGGGGTCTCCTACGAGCAGTACTTC
TRBV7-2	TRBD2	TRBJ2-4	-	CASGRGGTKNIQYF	TGTGCCAGCGGTCGGGGGGGAACCAAAAACATTCAGTACTTC
TRBV7-2	TRBD2	TRBJ2-5	-	CASSSRTSGGAGETQYF	TGTGCCAGCAGCTCAAGGACTAGCGGGGGGGCGGGAGAGACCCAGTACTTC
TRBV7-2	-	TRBJ1-1	few	CASSPSTGIEAFF	TGTGCCAGCAGCCCTTCCACAGGGATTGAAGCTTTCTTT
TRBV12-3/TRBV12-4	-	TRBJ2-1	-	CASSDINYNEQFF	TGTGCCAGCAGTGACATAAACTACAATGAGCAGTTCTTC
TRBV24-1	-	TRBJ2-2	-	CATSDFDGELFF	TGTGCCACCAGTGATTTTGACGGGGAGCTGTTTTTT
TRBV5-4	TRBD1	TRBJ1-2	-	CASSFTGGTYGYTF	TGTGCCAGCAGCTTTACAGGGGGTACCTATGGCTACACCTTC
TRBV13	TRBD2	TRBJ2-1	-	CASSPLGGGRNEQFF	TGTGCCAGCAGCCCCCTCGGCGGGGGAAGGAATGAGCAGTTCTTC
TRBV12-3/TRBV12-4	-	TRBJ1-1	-	CASSFGMNTEAFF	TGTGCCAGCAGTTTCGGGATGAACACTGAAGCTTTCTTT
TRBV18	-	TRBJ2-5	-	CASGRGDQETQYF	TGTGCCAGCGGCCGGGGAGACCAAGAGACCCAGTACTTC
TRBV6-2/TRBV6-3	-	TRBJ1-3	-	CASSYSHGNTIYF	TGTGCCAGCAGTTACTCTCATGGAAACACCATATATTTT
TRBV18	-	TRBJ1-1	-	CASSRGIWGTEAFF	TGTGCCAGCTCACGGGGAATATGGGGCACTGAAGCTTTCTTT
TRBV11-3	-	TRBJ2-2	-	CASSLVDTGELFF	TGTGCCAGCAGCTTAGTGGACACCGGGGAGCTGTTTTTT
TRBV27	-	TRBJ2-6	-	CATRGLGSGANVLTF	TGTGCCACTAGAGGTCTCGGGTCCGGGGCCAACGTCCTGACTTTC
TRBV20-1	-	TRBJ1-2	-	CSASEGFDGYTF	TGCAGTGCTAGTGAGGGGTTTGATGGCTACACCTTC
TRBV5-1	-	TRBJ1-4	-	CASSLEGTSGRKLFF	TGCGCCAGCAGCTTGGAGGGGACATCCGGCCGAAAACTGTTTTTT
TRBV18	-	TRBJ1-4	-	CASSPQGAEKLFF	TGTGCCAGCTCACCACAGGGAGCTGAAAAACTGTTTTTT
TRBV7-8	TRBD2	TRBJ2-2	-	CASSFPGLAGGYSNTGELFF	TGTGCCAGCAGCTTCCCGGGACTAGCGGGAGGGTACTCGAACACCGGGGAGCTGTTTTTT
TRBV14	-	TRBJ1-5	few	CASSRNSNQPQHF	TGTGCCAGCAGCCGTAATAGCAATCAGCCCCAGCATTTT
TRBV28	-	TRBJ1-5	-	CASSTTLSNQPQHF	TGTGCCAGCAGTACGACACTAAGCAATCAGCCCCAGCATTTT
TRBV30	TRBD1	TRBJ1-1	-	CASRLRDRGRTEAFF	TGTGCCTCTAGACTCCGGGACAGGGGGAGGACTGAAGCTTTCTTT
TRBV4-3	TRBD1	TRBJ2-1	-	CASSQDRDSYNEQFF	TGCGCCAGCAGCCAAGATCGGGACAGCTACAATGAGCAGTTCTTC
TRBV28	TRBD2	TRBJ2-1	-	CASSLEGLAGEEQFF	TGTGCCAGCAGTTTAGAGGGACTAGCGGGAGAGGAGCAGTTCTTC
TRBV3-1/TRBV3-2	-	TRBJ2-7	-	CASSLAGSQQYF	TGTGCCAGCAGCCTTGCCGGGAGCCAGCAGTACTTC
TRBV19	-	TRBJ1-5	-	CASSIGSYSNQPQHF	TGTGCCAGTAGTATCGGCAGCTATAGCAATCAGCCCCAGCATTTT
TRBV18	TRBD1	TRBJ1-4	-	CASSPGTGGEKLFF	TGTGCCAGCTCACCAGGGACAGGAGGGGAAAAACTGTTTTTT
TRBV4-2	-	TRBJ2-2	-	CASSQEGPLPMELFF	TGTGCCAGCAGCCAAGAAGGCCCTCTCCCGATGGAGCTGTTTTTT
TRBV3-1/TRBV3-2	-	TRBJ1-2	-	CASSPDLYGGYTF	TGTGCCAGCAGCCCGGACCTCTACGGTGGCTACACCTTC
TRBV20-1	-	TRBJ1-1	-	CSATDLQTGGWNTEAFF	TGCAGTGCTACTGACCTCCAGACGGGAGGGTGGAACACTGAAGCTTTCTTT
TRBV4-2	-	TRBJ1-2	-	CASSQADTPYGYTF	TGTGCCAGCAGCCAAGCAGACACGCCCTATGGCTACACCTTC
TRBV6-2/TRBV6-3	TRBD1	TRBJ2-5	-	CASSGQGRAQETQYF	TGTGCCAGCAGCGGACAGGGGAGGGCCCAAGAGACCCAGTACTTC
TRBV3-1/TRBV3-2	-	TRBJ1-6	-	CASSQGQRQFNSPLHF	TGTGCCAGCAGCCAAGGTCAACGGCAGTTTAATTCACCCCTCCACTTT
TRBV19	-	TRBJ1-1	-	CASSTSLAEAFF	TGTGCCAGTAGTACCTCGTTAGCTGAAGCTTTCTTT
TRBV18	-	TRBJ1-1	-	CASSLIPGDLTEAFF	TGTGCCAGCTCACTAATCCCCGGGGATCTCACTGAAGCTTTCTTT
TRBV20-1	-	TRBJ1-5	-	CSASEPWTASNQPQHF	TGCAGTGCTAGTGAACCCTGGACAGCAAGCAATCAGCCCCAGCATTTT
TRBV24-1	TRBD1	TRBJ2-5	-	CATSGLRQGVGGETQYF	TGTGCCACCAGTGGTCTCCGACAGGGAGTAGGGGGAGAGACCCAGTACTTC
TRBV29-1	-	TRBJ1-6	-	CSLQVLNNSPLHF	TGCAGCTTACAGGTTCTTAATAATTCACCCCTCCACTTT
TRBV23-1	-	TRBJ2-7	-	CASSQSAPEREGTREQYF	TGCGCCAGCAGTCAATCGGCCCCGGAACGGGAAGGAACGAGGGAGCAGTACTTC
TRBV19	-	TRBJ2-3	-	CASSTNPRQDRTRTQYF	TGTGCCAGTAGTACAAACCCTCGTCAGGATCGCACAAGGACGCAGTATTTT
TRBV11-2	-	TRBJ2-1	once	CASSGLTFADNEQFF	TGTGCCAGCAGCGGTCTAACGTTTGCGGACAATGAGCAGTTCTTC
TRBV3-1/TRBV3-2	-	TRBJ1-1	once	CASSPWGKNTEAFF	TGTGCCAGCAGCCCCTGGGGAAAGAACACTGAAGCTTTCTTT
TRBV2	TRBD1	TRBJ2-7	-	CASRGTGYTYEQYF	TGTGCCAGCAGAGGGACAGGGTATACCTACGAGCAGTACTTC
TRBV5-5	-	TRBJ2-3	once	CASSLLYVSTDTQYF	TGTGCCAGCAGCTTGCTTTACGTCAGCACAGATACGCAGTATTTT
TRBV7-3	-	TRBJ2-7	-	CASSLSGSYEQYF	TGTGCCAGCAGCTTAAGCGGCTCCTACGAGCAGTACTTC
TRBV29-1	-	TRBJ2-5	few	CSVEDSFQETQYF	TGCAGCGTTGAAGACAGCTTCCAAGAGACCCAGTACTTC
TRBV5-8	-	TRBJ2-1	-	CASSLVSGGGTVNSYNEQFF	TGTGCCAGCAGCTTGGTGAGTGGAGGAGGGACAGTTAACTCCTACAATGAGCAGTTCTTC
TRBV5-1	-	TRBJ1-4	-	CASSPTKGTEGEKLFF	TGCGCCAGCAGTCCGACGAAGGGTACCGAGGGTGAAAAACTGTTTTTT
TRBV29-1	TRBD1	TRBJ1-5	-	CSVAQGELDQPQHF	TGCAGCGTTGCCCAGGGGGAATTGGATCAGCCCCAGCATTTT
TRBV28	-	TRBJ1-4	-	CASSPSTNEKLFF	TGTGCCAGCAGCCCATCAACTAATGAAAAACTGTTTTTT
TRBV15	-	TRBJ1-2	once	CATSTNPGTGYGYTF	TGTGCCACCAGCACGAATCCCGGGACGGGCTATGGCTACACCTTC
TRBV9	-	TRBJ1-5	few	CASSVLRPSRVANQPQHF	TGTGCCAGCAGCGTATTACGCCCGAGTCGTGTAGCCAATCAGCCCCAGCATTTT
TRBV5-1	-	TRBJ2-5	-	CASSPPGGETQYF	TGCGCCAGCAGCCCCCCGGGGGGCGAGACCCAGTACTTC
TRBV19	-	TRBJ1-2	-	CASSRQDYGYTF	TGTGCCAGTAGTCGACAGGACTATGGCTACACCTTC
TRBV19	TRBD1	TRBJ1-2	-	CASTPVEGAKGYTF	TGTGCCAGTACCCCAGTTGAGGGGGCAAAAGGCTACACCTTC
TRBV6-4	-	TRBJ1-6	-	CASSDRGDSEVSYNSPLHF	TGTGCCAGCAGTGACAGAGGGGATTCCGAGGTATCCTATAATTCACCCCTCCACTTT
TRBV7-2	-	TRBJ1-4	-	CASSADRNEKLFF	TGTGCCAGCAGCGCAGACCGGAATGAAAAACTGTTTTTT